This T cell receptor (beta chain) was recorded in a study of OX40 agonist ivuxolimab in advanced cancers. At the level of the study: As their treatment, patients were administered ivuxolimab, an agonistic anti-OX40 (CD134) antibody. The study, taken as a whole, reports: The average count of expanded clones was higher among CD8+ T cells than among CD4+. At doses 0.1 to 3.0 mg/kg, CD4+ and CD8+ clones expanded.

The protocol was immunoSEQ multiplex PCR, while the TCRdb copy is restricted to in-frame clones and leaves out a portion. The sample yields 85,000 to 100,000 clones, more than 70% seen once. Sampled blood was obtained at baseline, cycle 4 day 1, and cycle 7 day 1. With regard to this clone: Its antigen is unknown.

The CDR3 runs 17 residues. CDR1 is MDHEN, CDR2 SYDVKM, per germline. V was pared by 1 base and J by 3 bases, with 18 bases between. The receptor was derived from an adult with an advanced solid tumor such as melanoma, head and neck, liver or kidney cancer. The source was CD4+ or CD8+ T cells sorted from blood, collected in a trial of the OX40 agonist ivuxolimab. V usage is TRBV28 and J usage is TRBJ1-1; TRBD1 is a possible D gene (6 bases). CDR3 in amino acids: CASSLLDSLGGDTEAFF. The CDR3 DNA follows: TGTGCCAGCAGTTTATTGGACAGCCTTGGCGGCGACACTGAAGCTTTCTTT. The full variable domain, its missing parts supplied by reference TRBV28 and TRBJ1-1, is DVKVTQSSRYLVKRTGEKVFLECVQDMDHENMFWYRQDPGLGLRLIYFSYDVKMKEKGDIPEGYSVSREKKERFSLILESASTNQTSMYLCASSLLDSLGGDTEAFFGQGTRLTVV.